The 20 T cell receptor beta chains below come from one sample, sequenced in a study of shared clonotypes between healthy human individuals. In the naive CD8 group, cells lacked CD45RO and were positively selected for CCR7, so terminally differentiated effector memory CD45RA+ cells were left out. Only in-frame clones appear in the TCRdb table, and some are missing; sequencing was by immunoSEQ multiplex PCR. In the table there are more than 2 million clones, approximately 95% of which are singletons. The sequenced sample was naive CD8+ T cells sorted from blood. All receptors derive from a man between 18 and 29 years old in good health.

The sample holds one count of this clone. V gene TRBV11-2 combines with J gene TRBJ2-1, with 11 bases matching TRBD2. Germline V gene sequence: CDR1 SGHAT, CDR2 FQNNGV. This CDR3 region has 17 residues. The trim removed 4 bases at V and 1 base at J, leaving 6 bases unmatched. CDR3 coding DNA: TGTGCCAGCAGCTCGGGGCTAGCGGGAGGATCCTACAATGAGCAGTTCTTC. This encodes CASSSGLAGGSYNEQFF. Combining the CDR3 with reference TRBV11-2 and TRBJ2-1 gives the whole variable domain EAGVAQSPRYKIIEKRQSVAFWCNPISGHATLYWYQQILGQGPKLLIQFQNNGVVDDSQLPKDRFSAERLKGVDSTLKIQPAKLEDSAVYLCASSSGLAGGSYNEQFFGPGTRLTVL.

V is TRBV7-9 and J is TRBJ1-2, with TRBD1 matching 7 bases. The V gene end was trimmed by 4 bases and the J gene end by 4 bases; junction bases not matched to a gene: 12. Looked up from germline, CDR1 is SEHNR and CDR2 is FQNEAQ (reference sequence). This CDR3 region has 16 residues. The CDR3 DNA is TGTGCCAGCAGCTCAGGGACAGCCCGAGTAGTCTATGGCTACACCTTC. Translating gives CASSSGTARVVYGYTF.

This chain uses TRBV13 with TRBJ1-2, with 8 bases identical to TRBD1. Trimming took 5 bases from V and 3 from J; bases not matched to a gene: 8. This CDR3 has 15 amino acids. From germline, CDR1 is PRHDT and CDR2 FYEKMQ (reference sequence). The CDR3 nucleotides read TGTGCCAGCAGCCCATCGACAGGGGCCCACTATGGCTACACCTTC. The encoded protein is CASSPSTGAHYGYTF.

This chain uses TRBV6-6 with TRBJ2-1; D might be TRBD2 (5 bases). This CDR3 contains 15 residues. CDR1 is MNHNY, CDR2 SVGAGI, per germline (reference sequence). V lost 11 bases, J lost 0 bases, and 17 bases lay in between. Here the CDR3 reads CARILGVCSYNEQFF. In DNA form, the CDR3 reads TGTGCCCGAATCCTGGGAGTTTGCTCCTACAATGAGCAGTTCTTC.

The chain has TRBV5-8 and TRBJ2-1; D is undetermined. Germline CDR1 SGHTS, CDR2 YDEGEE. V lost 3 bases and J 5 bases, leaving 15 bases between the germline ends. This CDR3 region has 15 residues. The CDR3 DNA is TGTGCCAGCAGCTATCGGCAGGAACCAAACAATGAGCAGTTCTTC. It encodes CASSYRQEPNNEQFF. The complete variable domain, with remaining parts taken from reference TRBV5-8 and TRBJ2-1, reads EAGVTQSPTHLIKTRGQQATLRCSPISGHTSVYWYQQALGLGLQFLLWYDEGEERNRGNFPPRFSGRQFPNYSSELNVNALELEDSALYLCASSYRQEPNNEQFFGPGTRLTVL.

The V call is TRBV5-6, the J call TRBJ1-5; D is uncertain. CDR3 length: 12 residues. Between the trimmed V and J ends, which lost 1 base and 11 bases, there was a span of 10 bases. CDR1 is SGHDT and CDR2 is YYEEEE in the germline V gene. The CDR3 protein is CASSLQGSAQHF. CDR3 DNA: TGTGCCAGCAGCTTGCAAGGGTCGGCCCAGCATTTT. Using reference TRBV5-6 and TRBJ1-5 for the parts outside the CDR3, the full variable domain is DAGVTQSPTHLIKTRGQQVTLRCSPKSGHDTVSWYQQALGQGPQFIFQYYEEEERQRGNFPDRFSGHQFPNYSSELNVNALLLGDSALYLCASSLQGSAQHFGDGTRLSIL.

CDR3 loop: CASSPWTGVGEQYF. For the CDR3, the DNA is TGTGCCAGCAGCCCCTGGACAGGGGTGGGCGAGCAGTACTTC. V usage is TRBV14 and J usage is TRBJ2-7; TRBD1 agrees at 9 bases. The V gene's germline CDR1 is SGHDN and CDR2 FVKESK. V shed 4 bases, J shed 6 bases, and the junction held 7 bases outside the gene matches. The CDR3 contains 14 residues.

V gene TRBV5-1 combines with J gene TRBJ2-5; 8 nucleotides agree with TRBD1. V shed 4 bases, J shed 4 bases, and the junction held 9 bases outside the gene matches. CDR3 length equals 15 residues. The germline gives CDR1 SGHRS, CDR2 YFSETQ. CDR3: CASSTTRGRRETQYF. CDR3 nucleotides: TGCGCCAGCAGCACCACCAGGGGGCGAAGAGAGACCCAGTACTTC. The full variable domain, with the rest looked up from reference TRBV5-1 and TRBJ2-5, is KAGVTQTPRYLIKTRGQQVTLSCSPISGHRSVSWYQQTPGQGLQFLFEYFSETQRNKGNFPGRFSGRQFSNSRSEMNVSTLELGDSALYLCASSTTRGRRETQYFGPGTRLLVL.

V and J are TRBV9 and TRBJ2-3, with 10 nucleotides matching TRBD1. The germline V gene encodes CDR1 SGDLS and CDR2 YYNGEE. The CDR3 extends over 15 amino acids. J was trimmed by 6 bases and V by 0 bases; bases with no gene match: 4. CDR3 in DNA: TGTGCCAGCAGCGTAGCCGGGACAGGGGTCGATACGCAGTATTTT. Its protein is CASSVAGTGVDTQYF.

This clone has a single count. The germline gene is not matched at one end of the junction; a read error may be the cause. The V call is TRBV7-7, the J call TRBJ2-3, with D perhaps TRBD2 (6 bases). Per the germline V gene, CDR1 is SSHAT and CDR2 is FNYEAQ (reference sequence). CDR3 length equals 15 residues. CDR3 protein: CASSVRGSPTDTQYF. CDR3 in DNA: TGTGCTAGCAGCGTCCGGGGGAGCCCCACAGATACGCAGTATTTT.

The chain is built from TRBV6-5 and TRBJ1-6; D is undetermined. Germline CDR1 reads MNHEY; CDR2 reads SVGAGI. The CDR3 length is 13 residues. V was shortened by 4 bases and J by 9 bases, with 10 bases between the two germline ends. The CDR3 sequence: CASSSWAGSPLHF. The CDR3 DNA is TGTGCCAGCAGTTCGTGGGCCGGTTCACCCCTCCACTTT.

In DNA, the CDR3 is TGTGCCAGCAGCTTAGACCCGACATACCAGCAGTACTTC. Protein sequence: CASSLDPTYQQYF. The rearrangement joins TRBV11-2 to TRBJ2-7; no reliable D call. Germline V gene sequence: CDR1 SGHAT, CDR2 FQNNGV. With 0 bases removed from V and 8 bases from J, the gap between germline ends came to 11 bases. CDR3 length: 13 amino acids.

The chain uses TRBV5-4 and TRBJ2-5; 9 nucleotides align to TRBD2. Germline loops: CDR1 SGHNT, CDR2 YYREEE (reference sequence). The V segment lost 0 bases and the J segment 4 bases; nucleotides outside the gene matches: 4. This CDR3 has 15 residues. CDR3 sequence reads: CASSLGGGAGETQYF. CDR3 DNA: TGTGCCAGCAGCTTGGGCGGGGGGGCCGGAGAGACCCAGTACTTC.

The rearrangement joins TRBV7-6 to TRBJ2-7; D is perhaps TRBD1 or TRBD2 (5 bases each). Germline V gene sequence: CDR1 SGHVS, CDR2 FNYEAQ. V was pared by 2 bases and J by 1 base, with 9 bases between. This CDR3 region has 14 residues. CDR3 DNA sequence: TGTGCCAGCAGCTTACGGGACCAGTCCTACGAGCAGTACTTC. Its protein is CASSLRDQSYEQYF.

This chain uses TRBV5-6 with TRBJ1-5; D gene unclear. CDR3 length: 14 amino acids. Germline V lookup: CDR1 SGHDT, CDR2 YYEEEE. Trimming took off 2 bases at V and 3 bases at J, with 9 bases between the two ends. The CDR3 spells CASSFGPNNQPQHF. Written as DNA, the CDR3 is TGTGCCAGCAGCTTTGGCCCGAACAATCAGCCCCAGCATTTT.

The J gene is TRBJ1-1, the V gene TRBV4-1; D call uncertain. V was clipped by 1 base and J by 10 bases, with 16 bases between them. The CDR3 totals 14 residues. Germline V gives CDR1 MGHRA, CDR2 YSYEKL. The CDR3 protein is CASSQGRSQAGAFF. The CDR3 DNA reads TGCGCCAGCAGCCAAGGAAGGTCTCAGGCCGGAGCTTTCTTT.

This chain joins TRBV10-1 and TRBJ2-5; a possible D gene is TRBD1 (5 bases). Trimming stripped 2 bases from V and 5 bases from J, with 9 bases between. Germline CDR1 is WNHNN and CDR2 is SYGVQD (reference sequence). The CDR3 contains 13 residues. The CDR3 sequence is CASSEPSGETQYF. In nucleotides, the CDR3 is TGCGCCAGCAGTGAGCCGTCAGGGGAGACCCAGTACTTC.

This chain's CDR3 is CASSLHDSGDLPPYEQYF. Written as DNA, the CDR3 is TGTGCCAGCAGTTTACACGATTCTGGGGACCTACCTCCCTACGAGCAGTACTTC. The chain couples TRBV28 to TRBJ2-7; D possibly matches TRBD1 or TRBD2 (5 bases each). CDR3 size: 18 residues. Per germline, CDR1 MDHEN and CDR2 SYDVKM. Trimming took 2 bases from V and 2 from J, leaving 22 bases between them.

The chain uses TRBV27 and TRBJ2-1; D is unresolved. This CDR3 has 16 amino acids. With 7 bases removed from V and 0 bases from J, the gap between germline ends came to 16 bases. Germline loops: CDR1 MNHEY, CDR2 SMNVEV (reference sequence). CDR3 in DNA: TGTGCCAGCACCGCTGTAGGCGTCCTCTCCTACAATGAGCAGTTCTTC. Its translation is CASTAVGVLSYNEQFF.

As concerns this clone: Other DNA sequences within the sample encode an identical CDR3. The chain is built from TRBV18 and TRBJ2-7, with TRBD1 identical over 9 bases. CDR3 length equals 14 residues. Germline CDR1 reads KGHSH; CDR2 reads LQKENI. The ends lost 6 bases at V and 1 base at J; junction bases unmatched: 4. CDR3 nucleotides: TGTGCCAGCTCGCCCGGGACAGGGTCCTACGAGCAGTACTTC. This translates into CASSPGTGSYEQYF.